What follows are 26 T cell receptor beta chains derived from one specimen sequenced in a study of PD-1 blockade in classical Hodgkin lymphoma. Relapses following autologous stem cell transplantation were seen in all patients, with brentuximab vedotin exposure varying. Sequenced by immunoSEQ multiplex PCR; TCRdb stores in-frame clones only, minus some. The sample shows about 100,000 clones, roughly 90% of them seen only once. Sample: peripheral blood mononuclear cells (PBMCs), taken before the second cycle of nivolumab. These receptors came from a human donor with classical Hodgkin lymphoma.

This rearrangement joins TRBV6-6 to TRBJ2-5, with D perhaps matching TRBD1 (6 bases). The last part of the DNA fits TRBJ2-7 better; the J call may be wrong. The CDR3 spans 14 residues. Per germline, CDR1 MNHNY and CDR2 SVGAGI (reference sequence). As DNA, the CDR3 is TGTGCCAGCAGTCCCACCGGGACATGGAACGAGCAGTACTTC. Its translation is CASSPTGTWNEQYF.

This chain uses TRBV11-2 with TRBJ2-6, with unresolved D. Trimming took 0 bases from V and 0 from J, leaving 9 bases between them. CDR1 and CDR2 from the germline V gene are SGHAT and FQNNGV. The CDR3 contains 17 residues. The CDR3 nucleotides read TGTGCCAGCAGCTTAGATTCGTGGGGCTCTGGGGCCAACGTCCTGACTTTC. Translated, it gives CASSLDSWGSGANVLTF.

This chain links TRBV19 with TRBJ2-1; 10 nucleotides agree with TRBD2. The J segment lost 4 bases and the V segment lost 6 bases, leaving 6 bases of the junction unmatched. This CDR3 is built from 15 residues. CDR1 is LNHDA, CDR2 SQIVND, per germline (reference sequence). CDR3 DNA: TGTGCCAGTAGCCCCACTAGCGGGATGTACAATGAGCAGTTCTTC. Amino acid sequence: CASSPTSGMYNEQFF. Together with reference TRBV19 and TRBJ2-1, the CDR3 gives the full variable domain: DGGITQSPKYLFRKEGQNVTLSCEQNLNHDAMYWYRQDPGQGLRLIYYSQIVNDFQKGDIAEGYSVSREKKESFPLTVTSAQKNPTAFYLCASSPTSGMYNEQFFGPGTRLTVL.

The chain uses TRBV6-4 and TRBJ2-1; 11 bases are shared with TRBD2. CDR3 length: 15 residues. CDR1 and CDR2 from the germline V gene are MRHNA and SNTAGT. V lost 4 bases to trimming and J lost 4 bases; unmatched junction nucleotides: 3. The chain's CDR3 is CASSGSGGGYNEQFF. CDR3 coding DNA: TGTGCCAGCAGTGGTAGCGGGGGGGGTTACAATGAGCAGTTCTTC.

This clone came up once. The chain is built from TRBV27 and TRBJ2-7; 9 bases map to TRBD1. The CDR3 totals 14 residues. Per the germline V gene, CDR1 is MNHEY and CDR2 is SMNVEV (reference sequence). The junction had 9 bases not matched to a gene; V was cut back by 5 bases and J by 7 bases. The CDR3 DNA follows: TGTGCCAGCAGTACTGGACAGGGGTCCGGGGAGCAGTACTTC. It translates to CASSTGQGSGEQYF.

This clone was counted a few times. The J gene is TRBJ1-6, the V gene TRBV4-1, with D unclear. Germline loops: CDR1 MGHRA, CDR2 YSYEKL. The CDR3 length is 15 residues. Trimming left V 0 bases short and J 3 bases short, with 6 bases between. The DNA of the CDR3 is TGCGCCAGCAGCCAAGAACTCTACTATAATTCACCCCTCCACTTT. This translates into CASSQELYYNSPLHF.

The V gene is TRBV7-2, the J gene TRBJ1-1; 8 nucleotides align to TRBD1. The CDR3 sequence is 16 residues long. Germline trimming cut 3 bases from V and 1 base from J; bases unmatched to any gene: 7. CDR1 and CDR2 (germline): SGHTA, FQGNSA. The CDR3 sequence is CASSLVRGTGNTEAFF. The CDR3 nucleotides are TGTGCCAGCAGCTTGGTTCGCGGGACAGGGAACACTGAAGCTTTCTTT.

This sequence joins TRBV19 and TRBJ2-1; D perhaps matches TRBD2 (6 bases). The CDR3 contains 15 residues. V shed 4 bases and J shed 0 bases, with 10 bases lying between them. Germline V gene lookup returns CDR1 LNHDA and CDR2 SQIVND (reference sequence). The CDR3 nucleotides read TGTGCCAGTAGTACCGGGGGAAACTCCTACAATGAGCAGTTCTTC. It specifies CASSTGGNSYNEQFF.

This clone is a singleton in its sample. The gene calls are TRBV9 and TRBJ2-3; possibly TRBD2 for D (6 bases). Trimming cost V 0 bases and J 5 bases, with 10 bases left between them. The CDR3 has 14 amino acids. CDR1 is SGDLS, CDR2 YYNGEE, per germline. CDR3 coding DNA: TGTGCCAGCAGCGTAGAGGACTATGAAGATACGCAGTATTTT. Translation gives CASSVEDYEDTQYF.

The rearrangement links TRBV15 to TRBJ2-7; D may be TRBD1 or TRBD2 (6 bases each). Trimming stripped 2 bases from V and 0 bases from J, with 14 bases between. The CDR3 is 16 residues long. The germline CDR1 and CDR2 sequences are LNHNV and YYDKDF (reference sequence). CDR3 coding DNA: TGTGCCACCAGCAGACAGAGGAGGGGGATCTCCTACGAGCAGTACTTC. As protein: CATSRQRRGISYEQYF.

The chain joins TRBV27 to TRBJ1-3, with D tentatively TRBD1 (5 bases). Germline lookup yields CDR1 MNHEY and CDR2 SMNVEV (reference sequence). Trimming cost V 2 bases and J 2 bases, with 7 bases left between them. CDR3 length: 14 amino acids. The CDR3 sequence is CASSLMGAGNTIYF. The CDR3 DNA is TGTGCCAGCAGTTTAATGGGGGCTGGAAACACCATATATTTT.

This rearrangement joins TRBV9 to TRBJ2-1; no definite D call. The CDR3 extends over 15 amino acids. Germline CDR1 SGDLS, CDR2 YYNGEE. V lost 0 bases to trimming and J lost 3 bases, with 10 bases between them. DNA of the CDR3: TGTGCCAGCAGCGTAGGAGTAGTGAACTACAATGAGCAGTTCTTC. Its protein is CASSVGVVNYNEQFF.

V is TRBV11-3 and J is TRBJ2-1; D possibly uses TRBD1 or TRBD2 (7 bases each). CDR1 is SGHNT, CDR2 YENEEA, per germline. V was trimmed by 5 bases and J by 3 bases, leaving 17 bases between them. CDR3 length equals 16 residues. The CDR3: CASSLMGGDSYNEQFF. As DNA, the CDR3 is TGTGCCAGCAGCCTCATGGGGGGGGACAGCTACAATGAGCAGTTCTTC.

This CDR3 reads CASSLVTLSYEQYF. CDR3 coding DNA: TGCGCCAGCAGCTTGGTGACCCTTTCCTACGAGCAGTACTTC. The chain is built from TRBV5-1 and TRBJ2-7; the D is unclear. The CDR3 spans 14 residues. The germline CDR1 and CDR2 sequences are SGHRS and YFSETQ. Trimming cost V 0 bases and J 1 base, with 8 bases left between them.

V is TRBV6-1 and J is TRBJ1-1; unclear D gene. Germline-derived CDR1 and CDR2 are MNHNS and SASEGT. The CDR3 covers 12 residues. Trimming took 8 bases from V and 2 from J, leaving 9 bases between them. Here the CDR3 reads CASEQYNTEAFF. Written as DNA, the CDR3 is TGTGCCAGCGAGCAGTATAACACTGAAGCTTTCTTT.

The V gene is TRBV11-2, the J gene TRBJ1-1; D is unresolved. Germline V gene data show CDR1 as SGHAT and CDR2 as FQNNGV. Trimming took off 5 bases at V and 0 bases at J, with 4 bases between the two ends. The CDR3 totals 12 residues. This CDR3 is CASSPLNTEAFF. DNA for the CDR3: TGTGCCAGCAGCCCACTGAACACTGAAGCTTTCTTT.

This chain uses TRBV19 with TRBJ2-7; TRBD2 matches 8 bases. The ends lost 6 bases at V and 5 bases at J; junction bases unmatched: 9. The germline V gene has CDR1 LNHDA and CDR2 SQIVND (reference sequence). The CDR3 sequence is 14 residues long. This chain's CDR3 is CASRKRGSLNEQYF. In DNA, the CDR3 is TGTGCCAGTAGAAAGCGGGGGTCCTTGAACGAGCAGTACTTC.

Here the CDR3 DNA reads TGCGCCAGCAGTGAGCCAGCGGGGCGGGGGGGCGCTGAGCAGTTCTTC. Its translation is CASSEPAGRGGAEQFF. The chain joins TRBV10-2 to TRBJ2-1, with 9 bases lining up with TRBD2. The CDR3 extends over 16 amino acids. V lost 2 bases, J lost 9 bases, and 11 bases stayed unmatched. Per the germline V gene, CDR1 is WSHSY and CDR2 is SAAADI.

This rearrangement joins TRBV5-4 to TRBJ2-7; 7 nucleotides line up with TRBD1. This CDR3 spans 14 amino acids. J gave up 5 bases and V 2 bases, and 7 bases lay outside the gene matches. In germline, CDR1 is SGHNT, CDR2 YYREEE (reference sequence). Here the CDR3 DNA reads TGTGCCAGCAGCTTCACAGGGGTAATGCACGAGCAGTACTTC. It codes for CASSFTGVMHEQYF.

This rearrangement joins TRBV2 to TRBJ2-3; 8 bases map to TRBD1. The CDR3 extends over 16 amino acids. The V gene end was trimmed by 2 bases and the J gene end by 6 bases; junction bases not matched to a gene: 10. Germline lookup yields CDR1 SNHLY and CDR2 FYNNEI. The CDR3 protein is CASSERTGPGGDTQYF. For the CDR3, the DNA is TGTGCCAGCAGTGAAAGGACAGGGCCCGGAGGGGATACGCAGTATTTT.

The chain combines TRBV15 with TRBJ1-4, with 11 bases aligning to TRBD1. Germline lookup yields CDR1 LNHNV and CDR2 YYDKDF (reference sequence). V shed 8 bases, J shed 8 bases, and the junction held 1 base outside the gene matches. The CDR3 loop spans 12 amino acids. CDR3 DNA sequence: TGTGCCACCCGGACAGGGGGCGAAAAACTGTTTTTT. Encoded protein: CATRTGGEKLFF.

This chain uses TRBV20-1 with TRBJ1-1; TRBD1 matches 7 bases. This CDR3 is built from 10 residues. Germline-derived CDR1 and CDR2 are DFQATT and SNEGSKA (reference sequence). Trimming took 5 bases from V and 11 from J; bases not matched to a gene: 5. Here the CDR3 reads CSAWDSGAFF. CDR3 DNA sequence: TGCAGTGCTTGGGACAGCGGGGCTTTCTTT.

This clone was picked up one time. The chain is built from TRBV5-1 and TRBJ2-3; 9 bases are shared with TRBD2. The CDR3 contains 12 residues. Germline V CDR1 and CDR2: SGHRS, YFSETQ. V lost 4 bases to trimming and J lost 6 bases; unmatched junction nucleotides: 0. The CDR3 DNA sequence: TGCGCCAGCAGCAGCGGGGGGGATACGCAGTATTTT. It is translated as CASSSGGDTQYF. The variable domain in full, completed from reference TRBV5-1 and TRBJ2-3, reads KAGVTQTPRYLIKTRGQQVTLSCSPISGHRSVSWYQQTPGQGLQFLFEYFSETQRNKGNFPGRFSGRQFSNSRSEMNVSTLELGDSALYLCASSSGGDTQYFGPGTRLTVL.

The chain carries TRBV2 and TRBJ1-2; the D gene is possibly TRBD1 (5 bases). V shed 6 bases and J shed 7 bases, with 21 bases lying between them. In germline, CDR1 is SNHLY, CDR2 FYNNEI. The length of the CDR3 is 15 residues. The CDR3 bases are TGTGCCAGCAGCACCTCCCCCCAGGAAGGGGTTGGCTACACCTTC. Amino acids: CASSTSPQEGVGYTF.

The chain recombines TRBV5-1 with TRBJ1-5; 9 nucleotides match TRBD1. The CDR3 loop spans 15 amino acids. In germline, CDR1 is SGHRS, CDR2 YFSETQ. With V trimmed by 5 bases and J by 2 bases, 5 bases remained unmatched. The DNA for the CDR3 is TGCGCCAGCAGTCCTTGGACAGGGGGCAATCAGCCCCAGCATTTT. Its protein is CASSPWTGGNQPQHF.

This rearrangement joins TRBV5-5 to TRBJ1-4; D is ambiguous. This CDR3 spans 13 amino acids. Trimming took 2 bases from V and 8 from J, leaving 10 bases between them. Germline lookup yields CDR1 SGHKS and CDR2 YYEKEE (reference sequence). The CDR3: CASSFGPGEKLFF. The DNA of the CDR3 is TGTGCCAGCAGCTTCGGACCGGGGGAAAAACTGTTTTTT.